The T cell receptor (beta chain) described here comes from a study of T cell changes during pregnancy in multiple sclerosis. Only in-frame clones appear in the TCRdb table, and some are missing; sequencing was by immunoSEQ multiplex PCR. The table includes around 37,000 clones, around 92% detected once. The CDR3 consists of 15 residues. In germline, CDR1 is SGDLS, CDR2 YYNGEE. The V end lost 0 bases, the J end lost 2 bases, and 10 bases lay between the germline ends. The gene calls are TRBV9 and TRBJ2-3, with D possibly being TRBD2 (6 bases). The sequence was obtained from a female donor with multiple sclerosis, enrolled in a pregnancy study. The sample consisted of CD8+ T cells from peripheral blood mononuclear cells, taken before pregnancy. The CDR3 DNA reads TGTGCCAGCAGCGTAGAAGGGACTGCCACAGATACGCAGTATTTT. This codes for CASSVEGTATDTQYF.